Below are 15 T cell receptor beta chains sequenced from a single sample in a study of identical twins. From the 5' RACE reads, TCRdb called clonotypes with MiXCR, one entry per CDR3 protein. Here the sample spans about 240,000 distinct CDR3 sequences, roughly 13% being singletons. These data are also associated with another study on yellow fever vaccine responses in identical twins.

The sample taken for sequencing was memory (CD45RO+) T cells sorted from blood. The source of these receptors is a woman aged 18-29 years in good health.

This clonotype was recorded many times. This sequence joins TRBV29-1 and TRBJ2-3; D may be TRBD1 (6 bases). This CDR3 is built from 14 residues. Germline CDR1 SQVTM, CDR2 ANQGSEA. The V end lost 0 bases, the J end lost 6 bases, and 13 bases lay between the germline ends. The CDR3 DNA reads TGCAGCGTTGAAGAGGTCCAGGGGCGGGATACGCAGTATTTT. Its protein is CSVEEVQGRDTQYF.

V usage is TRBV12-3 or TRBV12-4 and J usage is TRBJ1-5; a weak D match, TRBD1 (5 bases). This CDR3 region has 14 residues. The V end was cut by 3 bases, the J end by 6 bases, with 12 bases between. CDR3: CASSFAGQAQPQHF. DNA of the CDR3: TGTGCCAGCAGTTTTGCGGGGCAGGCTCAGCCCCAGCATTTT.

This clonotype was detected many times. The V gene is TRBV7-2, the J gene TRBJ2-7, with D tentatively TRBD1 (6 bases). The germline V gene has CDR1 SGHTA and CDR2 FQGNSA. V was clipped by 5 bases and J by 2 bases, with 10 bases between them. The CDR3 loop spans 13 amino acids. This CDR3 is CASSRPGAYEQYF. The CDR3 DNA follows: TGTGCCAGCAGCCGCCCAGGGGCCTACGAGCAGTACTTC. The variable domain in full, completed from reference TRBV7-2 and TRBJ2-7, reads GAGVSQSPSNKVTEKGKDVELRCDPISGHTALYWYRQSLGQGLEFLIYFQGNSAPDKSGLPSDRFSAERTGGSVSTLTIQRTQQEDSAVYLCASSRPGAYEQYFGPGTRLTVT.

Many counts were recorded for this clonotype. V is TRBV7-8 and J is TRBJ2-3; 12 nucleotides align to TRBD2. The CDR3 runs to 18 residues. V gave up 0 bases and J gave up 6 bases; unmatched junction bases: 10. CDR1 is SGHVS, CDR2 FQNEAQ, per germline. The CDR3 reads CASSLARGGLAGSDTQYF. For the CDR3, the DNA is TGTGCCAGCAGCTTAGCCAGGGGCGGACTAGCGGGGTCGGATACGCAGTATTTT.

This clonotype was recorded a few times. V gene TRBV5-1 combines with J gene TRBJ1-1, with D unclear. The CDR3 is 13 amino acids. V was shortened by 0 bases and J by 0 bases, with 3 bases between the two germline ends. Germline CDR1 SGHRS, CDR2 YFSETQ. The CDR3 loop is CASSLALNTEAFF. CDR3 bases: TGCGCCAGCAGCTTGGCGTTGAACACTGAAGCTTTCTTT.

In its sample, this clonotype was seen a few times. This chain's CDR3 is CSARDLVTEQYF. The CDR3 bases are TGCAGTGCTAGAGATCTGGTCACCGAGCAGTACTTC. V gene TRBV20-1 combines with J gene TRBJ2-7; D ambiguous. Trimming took 0 bases from V and 6 from J, leaving 9 bases between them. The CDR3 consists of 12 residues. Germline V gives CDR1 DFQATT, CDR2 SNEGSKA (reference sequence).

There are many counts of this clonotype. This chain links TRBV7-6 with TRBJ2-2; unclear D gene. This CDR3 is 15 amino acids long. V dropped 6 bases and J dropped 5 bases, with 16 bases sitting between them. The V gene's germline CDR1 is SGHVS and CDR2 FNYEAQ. CDR3 sequence reads: CASRDGSLITGELFF. The CDR3 DNA reads TGTGCCAGCAGGGACGGAAGCTTGATTACCGGGGAGCTGTTTTTT.

There are a few counts of this clonotype. The chain links TRBV10-3 to TRBJ2-5; TRBD2 matches 10 bases. Germline lookup yields CDR1 ENHRY and CDR2 SYGVKD. V trimming: 5 bases; J trimming: 1 base; junction bases outside the gene matches: 1. The length of the CDR3 is 14 residues. The CDR3 sequence is CAISPSGGQETQYF. The CDR3 coding sequence is TGTGCCATCAGTCCTAGCGGGGGCCAAGAGACCCAGTACTTC.

The chain uses TRBV2 and TRBJ2-1; no definite D call. Trimming shortened V by 10 bases and J by 8 bases, and 12 bases separated the two germline ends. The V gene's germline CDR1 is SNHLY and CDR2 FYNNEI. The CDR3 extends over 11 amino acids. The CDR3 loop is CATSSGDEQFF. Here the CDR3 DNA reads TGTGCCACCTCCTCCGGTGATGAGCAGTTCTTC.

This clonotype showed up just a few times. The J gene is TRBJ2-1, the V gene TRBV6-5; TRBD2 matches at 9 bases. The V segment lost 0 bases and the J segment 9 bases; nucleotides outside the gene matches: 6. CDR1 is MNHEY, CDR2 SVGAGI, per germline. This CDR3 has 15 amino acids. The CDR3 sequence: CASSYSAGGNGEQFF. In DNA form, the CDR3 reads TGTGCCAGCAGTTACTCGGCGGGAGGGAATGGTGAGCAGTTCTTC.

Only a few counts were recorded for this clonotype. This chain joins TRBV20-1 and TRBJ2-3, with 7 nucleotides matching TRBD2. Germline V gives CDR1 DFQATT, CDR2 SNEGSKA (reference sequence). The CDR3 has 14 residues. V shed 4 bases, J shed 6 bases, and the junction held 10 bases outside the gene matches. The CDR3 here is CSATIRGRADTQYF. The DNA of the CDR3 is TGCAGTGCTACAATCAGAGGGAGGGCCGATACGCAGTATTTT.

This clonotype was counted a few times. This sequence joins TRBV6-5 and TRBJ2-2; no reliable D call. Between the trimmed V and J ends, which lost 0 bases and 0 bases, there was a span of 14 bases. The CDR3 length is 18 residues. Germline CDR1 is MNHEY and CDR2 is SVGAGI. The CDR3 protein is CASSYSNWQATNTGELFF. In DNA form, the CDR3 reads TGTGCCAGCAGTTACTCGAATTGGCAGGCCACGAACACCGGGGAGCTGTTTTTT.

V usage is TRBV9 and J usage is TRBJ2-7, with D perhaps assigned TRBD1 or TRBD2 (6 bases each). V lost 0 bases to trimming and J lost 5 bases, with 12 bases between them. This CDR3 has 14 amino acids. From germline, CDR1 is SGDLS and CDR2 YYNGEE. CDR3 amino acids: CASSVEGGRHEQYF. CDR3 nucleotide sequence: TGTGCCAGCAGCGTAGAAGGGGGGCGTCACGAGCAGTACTTC.

In its sample, this clonotype was seen a few times. V usage is TRBV7-2 and J usage is TRBJ1-2; D might be TRBD1 (5 bases). The V end was cut by 5 bases, the J end by 7 bases, with 11 bases between. The length of the CDR3 is 12 residues. Looked up from germline, CDR1 is SGHTA and CDR2 is FQGNSA. In DNA, the CDR3 is TGTGCCAGCAGCCTCAACGGGGGTGGCTACACCTTC. Its translation: CASSLNGGGYTF.

This clonotype was seen more than once but under ten times. V and J are TRBV6-1 and TRBJ2-2; 9 bases are shared with TRBD2. CDR3 length: 15 residues. Germline V gene lookup returns CDR1 MNHNS and CDR2 SASEGT. Unmatched junction bases numbered 7, after V lost 7 bases and J lost 4 bases. CDR3: CASTDRGGGTGELFF. Here the CDR3 DNA reads TGTGCCAGCACCGATCGCGGGGGGGGCACCGGGGAGCTGTTTTTT.